This T cell receptor beta chain was captured by sequencing in a study of shared clonotypes between healthy human individuals. The wider study: CD4 naive and CD4 memory each took three plates per donor, while CD8 naive took two and CD8 memory one.

With 9 bases removed from V and 0 bases from J, the gap between germline ends came to 14 bases. The CDR3 length is 14 residues. Germline loops: CDR1 LNHDA, CDR2 SQIVND (reference sequence). Original data processing: Filtering differed for immunoSEQ, which gave only junction sequences without quality scores. Repertoires were generated with immunoSEQ multiplex PCR, while TCRdb's copy carries only in-frame clones and drops some. V, J and clone size derive from that table, while D and trimming were established from the DNA sequence. Of 600,000 to 800,000 clones in the sample, 55% to 75% were seen once. This clone was observed once.

Sequencing was carried out using memory CD4+ T cells sorted from blood. The subset is: CD45RA-negative fraction. V gene TRBV19 combines with J gene TRBJ1-1, with D unresolved. This sequence was found in a woman in her thirties in good health. This CDR3 reads CASRATSMNTEAFF. The DNA for the CDR3 is TGTGCCAGCCGGGCGACATCCATGAACACTGAAGCTTTCTTT.